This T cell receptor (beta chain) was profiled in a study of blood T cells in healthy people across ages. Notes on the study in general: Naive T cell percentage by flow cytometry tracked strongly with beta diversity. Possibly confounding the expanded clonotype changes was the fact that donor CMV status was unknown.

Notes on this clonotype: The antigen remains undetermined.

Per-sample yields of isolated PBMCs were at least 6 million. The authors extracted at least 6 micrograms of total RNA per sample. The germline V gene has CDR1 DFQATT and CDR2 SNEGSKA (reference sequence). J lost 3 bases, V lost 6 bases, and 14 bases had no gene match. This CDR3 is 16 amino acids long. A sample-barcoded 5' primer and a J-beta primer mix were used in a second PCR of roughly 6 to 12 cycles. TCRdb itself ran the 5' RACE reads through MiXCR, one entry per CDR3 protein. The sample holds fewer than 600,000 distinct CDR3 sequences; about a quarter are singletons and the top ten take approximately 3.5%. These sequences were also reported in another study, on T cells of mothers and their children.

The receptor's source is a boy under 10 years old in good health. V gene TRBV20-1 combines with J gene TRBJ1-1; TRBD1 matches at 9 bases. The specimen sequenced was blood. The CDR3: CSARRDRDDWYTEAFF. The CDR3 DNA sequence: TGCAGTGCCCGTCGGGACAGGGATGATTGGTACACTGAAGCTTTCTTT.